This passage covers 12 T cell receptor beta chains from one sample sequenced in a study of shared clonotypes between healthy human individuals. Assay used: immunoSEQ multiplex PCR; TCRdb lists only in-frame clones, some missing. The table records 2,500,000 or so clones, roughly 92% of them present only once. The source material was naive CD4+ T cells sorted from blood. Subset defined: CD45RA+ positively selected. All receptors derive from a man aged 18 to 30 in good health.

The chain employs TRBV9 and TRBJ1-5; tentative D call: TRBD1 (5 bases). The V end was cut by 2 bases, the J end by 11 bases, with 26 bases between. Germline V gene sequence: CDR1 SGDLS, CDR2 YYNGEE. The CDR3 runs 17 residues. The CDR3 loop is CASSVKSPGPPVLTQHF. The CDR3, as DNA: TGTGCCAGCAGCGTTAAATCTCCGGGGCCACCCGTTTTGACCCAGCATTTT.

This chain joins TRBV7-8 and TRBJ1-1, with D maybe TRBD1 (5 bases). The CDR3 has 15 amino acids. The germline V and J ends were trimmed by 5 bases and 4 bases, with 17 bases remaining between them. Germline lookup yields CDR1 SGHVS and CDR2 FQNEAQ. CDR3 in amino acids: CASSLVEGRGTEAFF. In DNA, the CDR3 is TGTGCCAGCAGCCTAGTAGAGGGGAGGGGCACTGAAGCTTTCTTT.

The J gene is TRBJ1-5, the V gene TRBV13; D gene uncertain. Per germline, CDR1 PRHDT and CDR2 FYEKMQ (reference sequence). Deletions cut 2 bases from V and 4 bases from J, with 3 bases between. The CDR3 is 12 amino acids. The chain's CDR3 is CASSLRNQPQHF. CDR3 in DNA: TGTGCCAGCAGCTTAAGGAATCAGCCCCAGCATTTT.

This chain connects TRBV2 to TRBJ2-3, with D perhaps matching TRBD1 (7 bases). V lost 4 bases, J lost 2 bases, and 13 bases lay in between. The CDR3 is made up of 15 amino acids. Germline CDR1 is SNHLY and CDR2 is FYNNEI. As DNA, the CDR3 is TGTGCCAGCAGTGGGCAGGGGGGTCACACAGATACGCAGTATTTT. Residues: CASSGQGGHTDTQYF.

J is TRBJ2-5 and V is TRBV2; 9 bases agree with TRBD2. CDR1 is SNHLY and CDR2 is FYNNEI in the germline V gene. The J segment lost 5 bases and the V segment lost 6 bases, leaving 13 bases of the junction unmatched. The CDR3 runs 16 residues. CDR3 region: CASRRGAGGSPETQYF. The DNA for the CDR3 is TGTGCCAGCAGGAGGGGAGCGGGGGGCTCCCCGGAGACCCAGTACTTC.

The V and J genes are TRBV6-1 and TRBJ1-3; D unresolved. The length of the CDR3 is 14 residues. The germline V gene has CDR1 MNHNS and CDR2 SASEGT. Trimming took off 5 bases at V and 3 bases at J, with 11 bases between the two ends. The CDR3: CASSQAGLGNTIYF. The DNA of the CDR3 is TGTGCCAGCAGTCAGGCAGGACTTGGAAACACCATATATTTT.

This chain joins TRBV9 and TRBJ1-1; 7 positions agree with TRBD1. The CDR3 loop spans 12 amino acids. Germline lookup yields CDR1 SGDLS and CDR2 YYNGEE. The junction had 8 bases not matched to a gene; V was cut back by 5 bases and J by 10 bases. The CDR3 loop reads CASSRETGPAFF. CDR3 nucleotide sequence: TGTGCCAGCAGTCGCGAGACAGGGCCAGCTTTCTTT. The whole variable domain, filled in from reference TRBV9 and TRBJ1-1, reads DSGVTQTPKHLITATGQRVTLRCSPRSGDLSVYWYQQSLDQGLQFLIQYYNGEERAKGNILERFSAQQFPDLHSELNLSSLELGDSALYFCASSRETGPAFFGQGTRLTVV.

The chain employs TRBV28 and TRBJ1-3, with D uncertain. The CDR3 has 14 amino acids. V was clipped by 8 bases and J by 0 bases, with 11 bases between them. Germline V gives CDR1 MDHEN, CDR2 SYDVKM. The DNA of the CDR3 is TGTGCCAGCCAAGGGCGGGGCTCTGGAAACACCATATATTTT. Its protein product is CASQGRGSGNTIYF.

The CDR3 bases are TGTGCCAGTGCGGCCCTAGGTCCTCTCCACGAGCAGTACTTC. Amino acid sequence: CASAALGPLHEQYF. J is TRBJ2-5 and V is TRBV2; D call uncertain. The end of the DNA is better explained by TRBJ2-7, so the J call may be wrong. The CDR3 totals 14 residues. Germline loops: CDR1 SNHLY, CDR2 FYNNEI.

The genes are TRBV4-2 and TRBJ1-2; a weak D match, TRBD1 (5 bases). Trimming removed 0 bases from V and 6 bases from J, with 14 bases in between. CDR1 is LGHNA, CDR2 YNFKEQ, per germline. The CDR3 extends over 15 amino acids. The CDR3, as DNA: TGTGCCAGCAGCCAAGAGAACATCCGGGGCGATGGCTACACCTTC. Protein: CASSQENIRGDGYTF.

V gene TRBV28 combines with J gene TRBJ2-5; 9 bases map to TRBD1. Germline-derived CDR1 and CDR2 are MDHEN and SYDVKM. Losses at the gene ends were 5 bases for V and 7 bases for J; bases not matched to a gene: 11. This CDR3 is 15 amino acids long. This CDR3 is CASSPGDRVFGTQYF. The CDR3 DNA sequence: TGTGCCAGCAGTCCCGGGGACAGGGTATTCGGGACCCAGTACTTC.

The chain employs TRBV6-6 and TRBJ1-4; D not resolved. Deletions cut 5 bases from V and 0 bases from J, with 10 bases between. The CDR3 is 15 residues long. Germline CDR1 MNHNY, CDR2 SVGAGI (reference sequence). Here the CDR3 DNA reads TGTGCCAGCAGTCGGACCACCTCAACTAATGAAAAACTGTTTTTT. Amino acid sequence: CASSRTTSTNEKLFF.